This entry concerns a single T cell receptor (beta chain). CDR1 is KGHSH and CDR2 is LQKENI in the germline V gene. Trimming stripped 3 bases from V and 13 bases from J, with 18 bases between. The CDR3 sequence is 13 residues long. The source of the sample is a study of cytomegalovirus exposure and HLA in healthy donors. The PCR contained 60 Vbeta and 13 Jbeta primers. Measured with immunoSEQ multiplex PCR; TCRdb has only the in-frame clones, and not every one. The top ten hold 3% to 4% of the sample, which has approximately 140,000 clones, 80% seen once. The TCR was taken from a woman between 40 and 50 years old in good health and CMV-seronegative. V is TRBV18 and J is TRBJ1-1; D ambiguous. Sequencing was carried out using PBMCs. The CDR3 protein is CASSPRQPLTGFF. The DNA for the CDR3 is TGTGCCAGCTCACCGAGGCAGCCCCTGACGGGTTTCTTT.